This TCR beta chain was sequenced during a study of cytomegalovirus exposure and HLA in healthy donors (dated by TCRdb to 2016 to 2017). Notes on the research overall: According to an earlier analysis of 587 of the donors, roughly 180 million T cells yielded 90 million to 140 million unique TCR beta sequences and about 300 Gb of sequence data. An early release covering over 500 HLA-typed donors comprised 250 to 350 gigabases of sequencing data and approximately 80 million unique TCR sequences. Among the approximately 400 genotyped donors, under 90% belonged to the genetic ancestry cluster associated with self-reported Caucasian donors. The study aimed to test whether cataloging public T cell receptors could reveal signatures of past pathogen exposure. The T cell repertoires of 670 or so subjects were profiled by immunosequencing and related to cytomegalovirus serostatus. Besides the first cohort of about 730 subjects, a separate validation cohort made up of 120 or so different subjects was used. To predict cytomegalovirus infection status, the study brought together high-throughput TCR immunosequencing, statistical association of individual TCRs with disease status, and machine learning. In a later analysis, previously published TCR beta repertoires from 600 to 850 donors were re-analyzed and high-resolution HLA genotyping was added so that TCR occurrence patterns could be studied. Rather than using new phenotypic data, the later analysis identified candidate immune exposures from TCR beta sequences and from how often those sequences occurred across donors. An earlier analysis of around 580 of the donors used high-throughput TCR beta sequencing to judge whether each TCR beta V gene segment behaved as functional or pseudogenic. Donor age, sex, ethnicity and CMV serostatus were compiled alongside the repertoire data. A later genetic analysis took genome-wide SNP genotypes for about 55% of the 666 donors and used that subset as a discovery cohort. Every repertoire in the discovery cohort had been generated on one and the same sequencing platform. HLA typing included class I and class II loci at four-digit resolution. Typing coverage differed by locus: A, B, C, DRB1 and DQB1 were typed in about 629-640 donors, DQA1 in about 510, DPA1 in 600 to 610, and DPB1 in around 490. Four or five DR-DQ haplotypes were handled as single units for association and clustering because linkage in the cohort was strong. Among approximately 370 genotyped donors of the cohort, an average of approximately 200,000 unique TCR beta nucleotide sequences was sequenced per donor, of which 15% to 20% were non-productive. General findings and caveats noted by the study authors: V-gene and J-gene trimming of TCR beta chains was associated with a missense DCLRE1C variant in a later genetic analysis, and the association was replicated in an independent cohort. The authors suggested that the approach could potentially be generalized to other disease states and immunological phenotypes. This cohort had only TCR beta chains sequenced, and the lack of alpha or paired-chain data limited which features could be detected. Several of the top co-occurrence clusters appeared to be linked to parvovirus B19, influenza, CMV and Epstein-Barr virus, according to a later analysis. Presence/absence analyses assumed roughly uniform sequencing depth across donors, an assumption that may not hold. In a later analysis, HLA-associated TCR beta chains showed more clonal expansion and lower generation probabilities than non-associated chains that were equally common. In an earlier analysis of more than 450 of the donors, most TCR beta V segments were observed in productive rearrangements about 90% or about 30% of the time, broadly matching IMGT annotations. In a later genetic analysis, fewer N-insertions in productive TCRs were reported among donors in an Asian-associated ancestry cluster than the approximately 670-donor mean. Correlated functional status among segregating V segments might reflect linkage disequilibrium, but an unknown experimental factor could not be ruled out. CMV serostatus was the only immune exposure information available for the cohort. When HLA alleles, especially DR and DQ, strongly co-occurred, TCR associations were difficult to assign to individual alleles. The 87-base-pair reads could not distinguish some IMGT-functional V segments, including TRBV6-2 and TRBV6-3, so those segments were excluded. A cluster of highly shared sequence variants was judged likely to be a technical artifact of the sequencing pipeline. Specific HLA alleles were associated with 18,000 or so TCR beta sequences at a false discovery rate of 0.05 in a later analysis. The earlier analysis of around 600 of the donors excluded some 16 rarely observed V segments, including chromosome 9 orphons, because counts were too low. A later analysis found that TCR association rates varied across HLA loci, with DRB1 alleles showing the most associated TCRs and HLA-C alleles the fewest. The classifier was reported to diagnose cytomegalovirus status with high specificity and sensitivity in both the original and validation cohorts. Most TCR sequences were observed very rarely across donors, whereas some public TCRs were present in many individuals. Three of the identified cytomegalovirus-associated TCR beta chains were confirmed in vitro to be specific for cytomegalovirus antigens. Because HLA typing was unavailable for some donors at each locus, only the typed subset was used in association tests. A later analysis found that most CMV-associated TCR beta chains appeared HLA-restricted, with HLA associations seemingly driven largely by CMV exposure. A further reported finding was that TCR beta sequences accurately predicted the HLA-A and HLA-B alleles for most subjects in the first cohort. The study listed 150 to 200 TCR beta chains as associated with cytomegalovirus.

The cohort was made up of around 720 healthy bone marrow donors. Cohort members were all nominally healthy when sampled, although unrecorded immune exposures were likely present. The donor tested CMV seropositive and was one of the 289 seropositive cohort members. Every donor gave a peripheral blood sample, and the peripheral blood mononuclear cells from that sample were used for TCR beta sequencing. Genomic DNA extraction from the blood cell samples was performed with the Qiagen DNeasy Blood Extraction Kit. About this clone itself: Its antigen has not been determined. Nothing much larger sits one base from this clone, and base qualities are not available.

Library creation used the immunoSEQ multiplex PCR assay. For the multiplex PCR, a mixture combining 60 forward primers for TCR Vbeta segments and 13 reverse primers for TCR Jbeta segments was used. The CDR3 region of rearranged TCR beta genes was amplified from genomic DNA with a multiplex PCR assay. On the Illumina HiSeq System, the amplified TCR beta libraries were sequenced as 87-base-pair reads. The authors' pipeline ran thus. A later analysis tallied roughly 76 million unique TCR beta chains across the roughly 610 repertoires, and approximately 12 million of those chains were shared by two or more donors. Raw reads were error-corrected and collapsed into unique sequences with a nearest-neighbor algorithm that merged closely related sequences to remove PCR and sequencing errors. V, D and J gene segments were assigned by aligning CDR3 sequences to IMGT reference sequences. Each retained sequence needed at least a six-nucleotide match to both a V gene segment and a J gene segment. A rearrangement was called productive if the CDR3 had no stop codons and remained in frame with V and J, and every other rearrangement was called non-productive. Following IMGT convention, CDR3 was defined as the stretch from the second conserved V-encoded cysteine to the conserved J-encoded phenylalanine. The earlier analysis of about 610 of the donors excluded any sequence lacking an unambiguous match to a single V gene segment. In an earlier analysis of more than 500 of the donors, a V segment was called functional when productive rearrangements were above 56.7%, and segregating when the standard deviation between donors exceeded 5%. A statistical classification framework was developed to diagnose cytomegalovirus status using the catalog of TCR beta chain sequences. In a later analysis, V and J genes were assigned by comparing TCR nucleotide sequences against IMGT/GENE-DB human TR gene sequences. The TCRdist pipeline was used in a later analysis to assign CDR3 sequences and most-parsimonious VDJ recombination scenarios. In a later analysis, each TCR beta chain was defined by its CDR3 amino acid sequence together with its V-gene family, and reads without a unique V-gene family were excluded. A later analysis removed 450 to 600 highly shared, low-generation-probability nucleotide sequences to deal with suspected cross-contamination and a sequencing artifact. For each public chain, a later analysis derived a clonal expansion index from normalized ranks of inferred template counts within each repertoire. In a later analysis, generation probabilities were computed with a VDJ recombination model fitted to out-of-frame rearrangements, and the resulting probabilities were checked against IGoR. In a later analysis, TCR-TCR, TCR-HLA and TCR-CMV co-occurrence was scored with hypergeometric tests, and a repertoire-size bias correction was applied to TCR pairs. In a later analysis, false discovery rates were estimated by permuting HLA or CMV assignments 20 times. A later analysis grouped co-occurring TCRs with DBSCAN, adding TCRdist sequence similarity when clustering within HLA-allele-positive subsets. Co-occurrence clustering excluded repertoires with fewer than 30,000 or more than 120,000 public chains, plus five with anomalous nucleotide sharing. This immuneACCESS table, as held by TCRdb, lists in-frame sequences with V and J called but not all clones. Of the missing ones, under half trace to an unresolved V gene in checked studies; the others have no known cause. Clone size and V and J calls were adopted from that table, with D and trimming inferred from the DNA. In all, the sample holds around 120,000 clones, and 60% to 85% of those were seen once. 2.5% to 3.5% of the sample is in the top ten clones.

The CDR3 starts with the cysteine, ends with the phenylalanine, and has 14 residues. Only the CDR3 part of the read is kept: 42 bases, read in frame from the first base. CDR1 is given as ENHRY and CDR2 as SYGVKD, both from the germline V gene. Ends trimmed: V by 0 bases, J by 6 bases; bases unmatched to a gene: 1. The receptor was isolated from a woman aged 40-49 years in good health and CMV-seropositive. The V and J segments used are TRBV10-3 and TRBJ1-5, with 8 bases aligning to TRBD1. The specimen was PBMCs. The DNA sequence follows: TGTGCCATCAGTGAGTCGACAGGGGTTCAGCCCCAGCATTTT. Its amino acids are CAISESTGVQPQHF.